This TCR beta chain came from a study of T cells in Graves' hyperthyroidism and ophthalmopathy. Study results and caveats: The authors' 13 V-J model separated ophthalmopathy from stable hyperthyroidism. Before onset, ophthalmopathy was predicted by the model a median approximately 6.6 months earlier. Most expanded thyroid clonotypes above 0.001 also appeared in blood.

This clonotype was picked up many times. Its antigen remains unidentified. This CDR3 spans 15 amino acids. From germline, CDR1 is WNHNN and CDR2 SYGVQD (reference sequence). After removal of 3 bases from V and 4 bases from J, the junction contained 6 bases not matched to a gene. Template material for amplifying TCR beta CDR3 regions consisted of RNA transcripts. First-round RT-PCR of the TCR CDR3 relied on the HTBI primer set. TCRdb called the multiplex PCR reads again in MiXCR, with one record for every CDR3 protein. Among about 46,000 distinct CDR3 sequences, around 49% were seen once, and the ten largest hold roughly 32%. Orbital computed tomography and thyroid ultrasound, together with serum TRAb and thyroxine and clinical symptoms, were used for diagnoses.

The genes are TRBV10-1 and TRBJ2-3; 8 nucleotides agree with TRBD2. This receptor was taken from a woman between 45 and 60 years old with Graves' hyperthyroidism. What was sequenced was peripheral blood or thyroid tissue (not recorded which). The CDR3 DNA reads TGCGCCAGCAGTGAATCAGCGGGAGCTTCAGATACGCAGTATTTT. This encodes CASSESAGASDTQYF.